This TCR beta chain stems from a study of T cell responses to AZD1222 COVID-19 vaccine (dated by TCRdb to the early 2020s). A note on the overall study: TCR sequencing covered some 250 trial participants: roughly 200 given two doses of AZD1222 and 26 given two doses of MenACWY control vaccine. Trial participants were enrolled by age into subgroups of 18-55, 56-69 and 70-plus years, and around 150, 28 and 57 TCR-sequenced participants, respectively, were included in these subgroups.

Worth noting for this clone: No cognate antigen has been identified for it. No per-base quality is available; no much larger clone lies one base away.

The junction shows trimming of 2 bases on V and 3 bases on J, and the gene matches do not reach 5 bases of it. CDR1 is given as SGHDN and CDR2 as FVKESK, both from the germline V gene. Counted from cysteine to phenylalanine, this CDR3 has 16 amino acids. Kept here is only the CDR3 DNA, which spans 48 bases and is read in frame from base 1. The CDR3 regions of human TCRbeta chains were subjected to immunosequencing. The study's own analysis went as follows. TCRs in the repertoires were matched against a reference library of SARS-CoV-2-specific TCRs that had been generated with the MIRA antigen-specificity platform. Breadth was defined as the fraction of unique TCRs that were SARS-CoV-2-associated. Depth was defined as the fraction of total T cells that were SARS-CoV-2-associated. Using the MIRA data, every spike-specific TCR was mapped to the spike region that the TCR reacted to and assigned to either a CD4 or a CD8 class. Log10-transformed breadth and depth values were compared by one-way ANOVA with Sidak's multiple comparisons tests. Imported from immuneACCESS, the table was reduced by TCRdb to in-frame sequences with V and J called. These copies leave out some clones; in studies compared against another copy, an unresolved V gene accounts for under half, and the cause of the remainder is not known. The DNA was the basis for D and trimming; V, J and clone size are from that table. The sample table lists 150,000 or so clones, about nine tenths of them with a count of one. Clones ranked in the top ten supply about 5.9% of the sample.

What the study reported, not specific to this receptor: Epitopes outside the regions mutated in the B.1.351 and B.1.1.7 variants were reportedly recognized by nearly half of the unique spike-specific TCRs. A significant rise in spike-specific TCR breadth and depth was observed after two AZD1222 doses relative to day 0 and relative to MenACWY recipients. Because no day 14 peak-response samples were available, repertoires were characterized only after the peak T cell response. Only a handful of AZD1222 recipients were SARS-CoV-2 seropositive at baseline, limiting conclusions about previously exposed vaccinees. Most participants were white British and females outnumbered males, and the authors suggested that clonal diversity may have been underestimated. CD4 TCRs associated with the vaccine covered the entire spike protein, and the dominant responses were in regions 160-218 and 743-854. The 56-69-year group was small, and its depth increase did not reach significance, likely because of low power.

The intended sense of this specimen's time point label: about 28 days (+/-7) after the second vaccine dose. AZD1222 recipients with second doses at about 4 weeks or about 12 weeks were pooled, because spike-specific TCR depth and breadth did not differ between schedules. The vaccinee samples were drawn from two UK trials, COV001 and COV002, one of which was a single-blind randomized controlled phase 2/3 trial testing AZD1222 (ChAdOx1 nCoV-19) in healthy adults. Trial participant PBMC samples were collected at day 0 and day 28 after the second dose for TCRbeta chain sequencing. The TCR was taken from an adult who received the AZD1222 COVID-19 vaccine. The chain is made from TRBV14 and TRBJ2-1; TRBD2 matches 9 bases in the middle. This material consisted of peripheral blood, taken 28 days after the second AZD1222 dose. Here the CDR3 is given as CASSQRGAGGYNEQFF. The DNA reads TGTGCCAGCAGCCAAAGGGGAGCGGGGGGCTACAATGAGCAGTTCTTC.